The clone carrying this T cell receptor (beta chain) was counted once. Its antigen remains unidentified. This record comes from a study of human versus mouse CDR3 diversity and MHC coevolution. Background on the study: Reported immunoSEQ sensitivity was one in 200,000 T cells, with reduced amplification bias. The study's findings and limits: Among all groups, most of the three human donors showed least clonal inequality.

The V gene end was trimmed by 3 bases and the J gene end by 5 bases; junction bases not matched to a gene: 4. The CDR3 totals 14 residues. The germline V gene encodes CDR1 LNHDA and CDR2 SQIVND (reference sequence). Assay used: immunoSEQ multiplex PCR; TCRdb lists only in-frame clones, some missing. Among roughly 81,000 clones listed, just under 95% were seen once. Specimen: naive CD4+ T cells from blood. Regarding subset: CD45RO-negative CD62L-positive naive CD4 T cells. The chain carries TRBV19 and TRBJ1-5; 7 nucleotides agree with TRBD1. The sequence came from a person between 25 and 69 years old in good health. The CDR3 here is CASSILTGDQPQHF. In DNA, the CDR3 is TGTGCCAGTAGTATCCTCACAGGGGATCAGCCCCAGCATTTT.